This T cell receptor (beta chain) came from a study of cytomegalovirus exposure and HLA in healthy donors. The CDR3 runs 13 residues. The V end was cut by 4 bases, the J end by 1 base, with 8 bases between. The germline CDR1 and CDR2 sequences are SGHNT and YYREEE (reference sequence). Study results and limitations: That first-cohort TCR clusters tended to co-occur in the approximately 120 validation repertoires was found in a later analysis. Specificity for CMV antigens was confirmed in vitro for a few of the CMV-associated chains. Listed as cytomegalovirus-associated were 150 or so TCR beta chains.

To note about this clone: Its antigen is still unknown. The sample carries other DNA sequences with the same CDR3.

The protocol was immunoSEQ multiplex PCR, while the TCRdb copy is restricted to in-frame clones and leaves out a portion. The table has about 180,000 clones, approximately 81% seen once. This receptor was obtained from a man younger than 30 in good health and CMV-seropositive. This chain uses TRBV5-4 with TRBJ1-1; the D is unclear. The specimen sequenced was PBMCs. CDR3 DNA sequence: TGTGCCAGCAGCCCCTCCGGGAACACTGAAGCTTTCTTT. Translated, it gives CASSPSGNTEAFF.